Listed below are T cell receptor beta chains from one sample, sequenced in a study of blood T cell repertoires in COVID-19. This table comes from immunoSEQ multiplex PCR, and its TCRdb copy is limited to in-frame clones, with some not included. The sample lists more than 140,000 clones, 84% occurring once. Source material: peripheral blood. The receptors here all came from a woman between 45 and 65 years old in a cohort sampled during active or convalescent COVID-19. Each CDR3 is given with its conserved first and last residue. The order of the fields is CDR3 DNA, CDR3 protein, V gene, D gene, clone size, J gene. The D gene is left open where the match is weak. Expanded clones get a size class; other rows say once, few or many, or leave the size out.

TGTGCCAGCAGGATTACAAGGGGTGACACTGAAGCTTTCTTT | CASRITRGDTEAFF | TRBV11-2 | NA | few | TRBJ1-1
TGTGCCAGCAGCTTAGGACAGGAGTATGGCTACACCTTC | CASSLGQEYGYTF | TRBV7-3 | TRBD1 | NA | TRBJ1-2
TGTGCCAGCAGGCAGCGGGGGTATGAGCAGTTCTTC | CASRQRGYEQFF | TRBV6-5 | TRBD2 | once | TRBJ2-1
TGTGCCAGCAGCACAACAGGTTTTATGGACAGGGAATTCGTCGGGGAGCTGTTTTTT | CASSTTGFMDREFVGELFF | TRBV21-1 | NA | NA | TRBJ2-2
TGCGCCAGCACCCGGGGGGTTTTTAGCGGGGGCCTGTACAATGAGCAGTTCTTC | CASTRGVFSGGLYNEQFF | TRBV4-1 | TRBD2 | once | TRBJ2-1
TGTGCCAGCGGGACACCGGGCACCGGGGAGCTGTTTTTT | CASGTPGTGELFF | TRBV30 | NA | NA | TRBJ2-2
TGTGCCAGCAGTTACTCGGTATTCGGGGGGCAGTACTTC | CASSYSVFGGQYF | TRBV6-5 | NA | NA | TRBJ2-7
TGTGCCAGCAGTGAAGGAAGGGGGCAAGAGACCCAGTACTTC | CASSEGRGQETQYF | TRBV2 | NA | NA | TRBJ2-5
TGTGCCAGAGACCGCCCAGGCCTCTCCTATAATTCACCCCTCCACTTT | CARDRPGLSYNSPLHF | TRBV7-5 | NA | NA | TRBJ1-6
TGCGCCAGCAGCCAAGATACAAGGCGGGATACGCAGTATTTT | CASSQDTRRDTQYF | TRBV4-3 | NA | NA | TRBJ2-3
TGTGCCAGCAGTGACAACGCGGGGGCAACTAATGAAAAACTGTTTTTT | CASSDNAGATNEKLFF | TRBV25-1 | NA | NA | TRBJ1-4
TGTGCCAGCAGTTACTCCTCAGGGGGAAACACTGAAGCTTTCTTT | CASSYSSGGNTEAFF | TRBV6-5 | TRBD1 | NA | TRBJ1-1
TGCGCCAGCAGCTTGGGATCAGGGGGCGGCTATGGCTACACCTTC | CASSLGSGGGYGYTF | TRBV5-1 | TRBD1 | NA | TRBJ1-2
TGCAGCGTTGAGACCGGGACAGGGCCCGGATCTGGGGCCAACGTCCTGACTTTC | CSVETGTGPGSGANVLTF | TRBV29-1 | TRBD1 | NA | TRBJ2-6
TGTGCCAGCAGCCAGACTAGCGCGACAGATACGCAGTATTTT | CASSQTSATDTQYF | TRBV7-9 | TRBD2 | NA | TRBJ2-3
TGTGCCAGCAGAGAAGGGACACATACAGATACGCAGTATTTT | CASREGTHTDTQYF | TRBV6-1 | NA | NA | TRBJ2-3
TGTGCCAGCAGTTACTCCAGGGTGTTTGGGGAGCAGTACTTC | CASSYSRVFGEQYF | TRBV6-5 | NA | NA | TRBJ2-7
TGCGCCAGCAGCCCAACGCCCAGCGGGGGCACCGGGGAGCTGTTTTTT | CASSPTPSGGTGELFF | TRBV5-1 | TRBD2 | NA | TRBJ2-2
TGTGCCAGCAGCCAAGAACCAGCGGGGGGGTACAATGAGCAGTTCTTC | CASSQEPAGGYNEQFF | TRBV3-1/TRBV3-2 | TRBD2 | NA | TRBJ2-1
TGTGCCAGCACTCGGACAGCCTTGAACACTGAAGCTTTCTTT | CASTRTALNTEAFF | TRBV6-6 | NA | NA | TRBJ1-1
TGCGCCAGCAGCTTGAGGCCAGTGGGGGACTCTGGCTACACCTTC | CASSLRPVGDSGYTF | TRBV5-1 | NA | NA | TRBJ1-2
TGTGCCAGCAGCTTAGCGACGCAGCGGGGGTTACAAGAGACCCAGTACTTC | CASSLATQRGLQETQYF | TRBV7-2 | TRBD2 | NA | TRBJ2-5
TGTGCCAGCAGCTTAGACGGACTAGAGACAATCACAGATACGCAGTATTTT | CASSLDGLETITDTQYF | TRBV7-6 | TRBD2 | NA | TRBJ2-3
TGTGCCAGCAGCTTAGATCTCAGGGGGGCCCATTATGGCTACACCTTC | CASSLDLRGAHYGYTF | TRBV11-2 | TRBD1 | NA | TRBJ1-2
TGTGCCAGCAGTCGGGGACAAAGCAATCAGCCCCAGCATTTT | CASSRGQSNQPQHF | TRBV2 | NA | once | TRBJ1-5
TGTGCCAGCTCGAACTCACAGGTCACCTACAATGAGCAGTTCTTC | CASSNSQVTYNEQFF | TRBV6-6 | NA | few | TRBJ2-1
TGTGCCAGTAGTACCCTCCGGGACAGGGGCGCTTCTAATGAAAAACTGTTTTTT | CASSTLRDRGASNEKLFF | TRBV19 | TRBD1 | NA | TRBJ1-4
TGTGCCAGCAGTGTTCTAGCTAAGTCCACCGGGGAGCTGTTTTTT | CASSVLAKSTGELFF | TRBV2 | NA | NA | TRBJ2-2